This T cell receptor (beta chain) appears in the sequencing data of a study of blood T cells in healthy people across ages. CDR1 is MNHEY, CDR2 SVGAGI, per germline. The V end lost 0 bases, the J end lost 13 bases, and 16 bases lay between the germline ends. The CDR3 is 14 residues long. This clonotype has just one count. A J-beta primer mix and a sample-barcoded 5' primer were used in a second PCR of about 6 to 12 cycles. One entry per CDR3 protein results from TCRdb running MiXCR on the 5' RACE reads. This table has about 1,400,000 distinct CDR3 sequences, about 43% appearing once. The specimen sequenced was blood. The clonotype originates from a woman between 18 and 29 years old in good health. The chain is built from TRBV6-5 and TRBJ2-1; the D call may be TRBD1 or TRBD2 (5 bases each). The chain's CDR3 is CASSYSWGMETQFF. The CDR3 DNA reads TGTGCCAGCAGTTACTCGTGGGGGATGGAGACCCAGTTCTTC.